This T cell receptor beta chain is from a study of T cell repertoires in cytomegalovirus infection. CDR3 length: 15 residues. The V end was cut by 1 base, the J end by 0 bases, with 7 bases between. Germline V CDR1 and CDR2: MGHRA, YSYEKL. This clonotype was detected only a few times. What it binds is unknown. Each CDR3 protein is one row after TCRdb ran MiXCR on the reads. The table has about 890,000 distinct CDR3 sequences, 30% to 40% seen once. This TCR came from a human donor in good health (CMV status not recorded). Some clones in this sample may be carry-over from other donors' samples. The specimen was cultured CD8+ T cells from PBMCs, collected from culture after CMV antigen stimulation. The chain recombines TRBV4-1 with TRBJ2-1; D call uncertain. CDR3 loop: CASSQGTFSYNEQFF. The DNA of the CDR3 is TGCGCCAGCAGCCAAGGAACCTTCTCCTACAATGAGCAGTTCTTC.